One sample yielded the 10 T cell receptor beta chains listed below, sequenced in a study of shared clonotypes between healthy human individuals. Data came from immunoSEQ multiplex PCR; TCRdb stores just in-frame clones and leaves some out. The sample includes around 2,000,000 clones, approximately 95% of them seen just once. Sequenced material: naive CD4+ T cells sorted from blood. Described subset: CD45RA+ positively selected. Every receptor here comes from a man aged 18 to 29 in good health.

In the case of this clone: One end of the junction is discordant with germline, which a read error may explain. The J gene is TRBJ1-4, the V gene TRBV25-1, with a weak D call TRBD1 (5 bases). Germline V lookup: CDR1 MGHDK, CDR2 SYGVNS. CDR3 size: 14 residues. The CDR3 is CASSEWGGNEKLFF. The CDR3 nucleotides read TGTGCCAGCAGCGAATGGGGCGGGAATGAAAAACTGTTTTTT.

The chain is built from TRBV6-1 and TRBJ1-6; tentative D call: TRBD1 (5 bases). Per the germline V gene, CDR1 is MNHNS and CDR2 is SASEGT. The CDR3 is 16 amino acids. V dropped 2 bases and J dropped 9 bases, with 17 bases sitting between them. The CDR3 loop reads CASSELRGNGISPLHF. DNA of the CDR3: TGTGCCAGCAGTGAATTAAGGGGCAACGGCATTTCACCCCTCCACTTT.

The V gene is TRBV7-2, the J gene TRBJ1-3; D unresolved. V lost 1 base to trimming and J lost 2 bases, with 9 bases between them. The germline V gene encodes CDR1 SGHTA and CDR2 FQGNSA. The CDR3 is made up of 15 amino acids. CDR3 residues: CASSLVFGAGNTIYF. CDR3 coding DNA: TGTGCCAGCAGCTTAGTTTTTGGGGCTGGAAACACCATATATTTT.

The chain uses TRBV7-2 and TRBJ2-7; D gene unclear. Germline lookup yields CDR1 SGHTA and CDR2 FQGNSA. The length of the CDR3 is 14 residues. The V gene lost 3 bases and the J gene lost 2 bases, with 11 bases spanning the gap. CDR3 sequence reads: CASSFSLTPYEQYF. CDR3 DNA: TGTGCCAGCAGCTTTTCCTTAACCCCCTACGAGCAGTACTTC. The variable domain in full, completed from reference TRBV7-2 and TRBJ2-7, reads GAGVSQSPSNKVTEKGKDVELRCDPISGHTALYWYRQSLGQGLEFLIYFQGNSAPDKSGLPSDRFSAERTGGSVSTLTIQRTQQEDSAVYLCASSFSLTPYEQYFGPGTRLTVT.

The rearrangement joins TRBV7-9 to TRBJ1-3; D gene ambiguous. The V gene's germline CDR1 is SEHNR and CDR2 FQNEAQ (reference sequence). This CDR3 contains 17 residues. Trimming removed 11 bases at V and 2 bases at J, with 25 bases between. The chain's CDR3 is CAVSVRLKRLAGNTIYF. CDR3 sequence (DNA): TGTGCCGTCAGTGTCCGTCTAAAGAGATTAGCTGGAAACACCATATATTTT.

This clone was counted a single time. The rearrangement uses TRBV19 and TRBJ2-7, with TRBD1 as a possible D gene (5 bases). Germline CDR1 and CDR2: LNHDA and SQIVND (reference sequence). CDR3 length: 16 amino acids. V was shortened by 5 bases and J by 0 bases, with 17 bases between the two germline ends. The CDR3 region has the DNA TGTGCCAGTAGTGTGGATGGGGCGACCCGCTCCTACGAGCAGTACTTC. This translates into CASSVDGATRSYEQYF.

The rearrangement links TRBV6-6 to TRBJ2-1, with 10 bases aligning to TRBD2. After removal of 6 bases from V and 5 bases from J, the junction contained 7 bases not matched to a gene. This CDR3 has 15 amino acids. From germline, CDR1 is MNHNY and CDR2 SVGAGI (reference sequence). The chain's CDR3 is CASRPSGRANNEQFF. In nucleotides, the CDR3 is TGTGCCAGCAGACCGAGCGGGAGGGCAAACAATGAGCAGTTCTTC.

The CDR3 spells CASSARRNSPLHF. The CDR3 DNA follows: TGTGCCAGCAGCGCCCGACGGAATTCACCCCTCCACTTT. The chain recombines TRBV9 with TRBJ1-6; no firm D call. The CDR3 length is 13 residues. Trimming cost V 3 bases and J 7 bases, with 8 bases left between them. The germline V gene has CDR1 SGDLS and CDR2 YYNGEE.

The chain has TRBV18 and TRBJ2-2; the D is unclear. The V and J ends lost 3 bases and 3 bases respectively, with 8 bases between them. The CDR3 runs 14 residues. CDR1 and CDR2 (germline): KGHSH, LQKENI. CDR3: CASSPLLDTGELFF. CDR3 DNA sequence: TGTGCCAGCTCACCTTTACTTGACACCGGGGAGCTGTTTTTT.

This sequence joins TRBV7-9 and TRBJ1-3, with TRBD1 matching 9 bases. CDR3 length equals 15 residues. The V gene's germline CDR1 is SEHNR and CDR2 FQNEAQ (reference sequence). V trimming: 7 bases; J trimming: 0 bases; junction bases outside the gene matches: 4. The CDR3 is CASIGQGTSGNTIYF. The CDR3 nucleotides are TGTGCCAGCATTGGACAGGGGACCTCTGGAAACACCATATATTTT. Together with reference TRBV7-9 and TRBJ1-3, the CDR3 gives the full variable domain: DTGVSQNPRHKITKRGQNVTFRCDPISEHNRLYWYRQTLGQGPEFLTYFQNEAQLEKSRLLSDRFSAERPKGSFSTLEIQRTEQGDSAMYLCASIGQGTSGNTIYFGEGSWLTVV.